This record looks at one T cell receptor beta chain sequence and its context. There are 15 residues in the CDR3. Trimming at V came to 5 bases and at J to 6 bases, leaving 7 bases not matched to a gene. Germline CDR1 is SGHTA and CDR2 is FQGTGA. This sample is part of a study of blood T cell repertoires in COVID-19. Looking at the study overall: COVID-19 samples, acute and convalescent, were from the United States, Italy and Spain.

Sequenced by immunoSEQ multiplex PCR; TCRdb stores in-frame clones only, minus some. This table holds some 130,000 clones, more than 80% found once. This clonotype was sampled from a human donor in a cohort sampled during active COVID-19. Sequenced input: peripheral blood. The chain uses TRBV7-3 and TRBJ2-2; 9 bases are shared with TRBD1. The CDR3 DNA sequence: TGTGCCAGCAGCGCACGGACAGGGGAACCCGGGGAGCTGTTTTTT. It is translated as CASSARTGEPGELFF. Together with reference TRBV7-3 and TRBJ2-2, the CDR3 gives the full variable domain: GAGVSQTPSNKVTEKGKYVELRCDPISGHTALYWYRQSLGQGPEFLIYFQGTGAADDSGLPNDRFFAVRPEGSVSTLKIQRTERGDSAVYLCASSARTGEPGELFFGEGSRLTVL.